The following is a T cell receptor (beta chain) sequence with its context. Its cognate antigen is unknown. This sample stems from a study of OX40 agonist ivuxolimab in advanced cancers. Whole-study results and caveats: Patients with a partial response at 0.1-3.0 mg/kg had among the lowest clonal expansion.

The CDR3 length is 16 residues. Germline CDR1 and CDR2: SGHDT and YYEEEE. Trimming removed 4 bases from V and 0 bases from J; junction bases left unmatched: 8. The method was immunoSEQ multiplex PCR; TCRdb's version includes in-frame clones alone and lacks a portion of them. This table holds around 70,000 clones, roughly 92% found once. The sequencing here drew on CD4+ or CD8+ T cells sorted from blood, taken in a trial of the OX40 agonist ivuxolimab. The chain uses TRBV5-6 and TRBJ2-5; 8 bases are shared with TRBD2. The source is an adult with an advanced solid tumor such as melanoma, head and neck, liver or kidney cancer. The CDR3 DNA is TGTGCCAGCAGCCCATATGTACTAGCGGACCAAGAGACCCAGTACTTC. Its protein product is CASSPYVLADQETQYF.